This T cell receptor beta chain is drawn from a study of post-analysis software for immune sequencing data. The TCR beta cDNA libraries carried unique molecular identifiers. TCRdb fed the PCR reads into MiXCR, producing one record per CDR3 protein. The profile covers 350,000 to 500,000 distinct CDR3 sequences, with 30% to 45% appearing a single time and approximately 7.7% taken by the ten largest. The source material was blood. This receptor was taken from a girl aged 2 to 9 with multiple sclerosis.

The CDR3 bases are TGTGCCAGCAGCTTAAAGCGGGAGGGCCTCTACAATGAGCAGTTCTTC. Its protein product is CASSLKREGLYNEQFF. V and J are TRBV7-8 and TRBJ2-1; 10 bases fit TRBD2. The CDR3 is 16 amino acids. From germline, CDR1 is SGHVS and CDR2 FQNEAQ. The junction had 4 bases not matched to a gene; V was cut back by 2 bases and J by 3 bases.